This T cell receptor (beta chain) derives from a study of shared clonotypes between healthy human individuals. The V end was cut by 1 base, the J end by 8 bases, with 17 bases between. The CDR3 runs 16 residues. Germline CDR1 and CDR2: SEHNR and FQNEAQ (reference sequence). A remark on this clone: Its antigen is undetermined.

An even split of each subset's genomic DNA across several immunoSEQ plates was performed. Generated by immunoSEQ multiplex PCR, the TCRdb table keeps only in-frame clones and is missing some. In the table there are about 2.3 million clones, about 92% of which are singletons. General study points: Across subsets, estimated richness was generally greater for naive than for memory populations.

CD4+ cells underwent separation, giving CD45RA+ naive and CD45RA-negative memory subsets. The rearrangement joins TRBV7-9 to TRBJ1-4; D is unclear. Sequencing used naive CD4+ T cells from PBMCs. The subset denotes: CD45RA+ positively selected. The source of this sequence is a man in his late teens or twenties in good health. Some clones in this sample may be carry-over from other donors' samples. The CDR3 nucleotides are TGTGCCAGCAGCTTAGTACTTCGGGAAGGCGGCGAAAAACTGTTTTTT. It specifies CASSLVLREGGEKLFF.